A single T cell receptor (delta chain) is shown here with its context. Its antigen target is currently unknown. This probably arose from a read error, given a far larger clone one base away. Other DNA sequences within the sample encode an identical CDR3. CDR1 and CDR2 are read off the germline V gene as GEAIGNYY and EKD. The CDR3, cysteine through phenylalanine, is 17 amino acids long. Kept here is only the CDR3 DNA, which spans 51 bases and is read in frame from base 1. This sample stems from a study of gamma delta lymphoproliferative disorders and STAT genes (dated by TCRdb to the late 2010s). Background on the whole study: The LymphoTrack Dx TCRG Assay was used to prepare gamma-chain libraries from at least 50 ng of genomic DNA. Delta-chain libraries followed the EuroClonality-NGS working group standard operating procedure, because no corresponding Invivoscribe delta assay was available. Within a larger immunophenotypic and STAT-mutation study, TCR gamma and delta CDR3 repertoires were profiled by deep sequencing in Tgammadelta lymphoproliferative disease patients and healthy controls. Two gamma-chain samples and all delta-chain samples were sequenced twice to confirm results.

Genomic DNA from peripheral blood mononuclear cells isolated from patients and controls was used for TCR sequencing. The control group consisted of about 23 healthy adult blood donors (median age about 60 years; approximately twelve males and approximately eleven females) who were matched to the patients for age and sex. Here is what the overall study found, with its caveats: Nearly all major patient gamma and delta clonotypes were public, shared with at least one healthy donor; only a couple of gamma clonotypes were private to disease. When whole repertoires were clustered, gamma repertoires from patients grouped apart from those of healthy controls, but delta repertoires did not separate between the groups. It was noted by the authors that NGS specificity may be reduced at low frequencies, so confirmation of the public or private nature of leukemic clones is needed. Control T cells were likely spread across varied maturation stages, whereas leukemic cells were skewed toward terminal effectors, which potentially limits comparisons between patients and controls.

Both library preparation methods relied on multiplex PCR with primers aimed at conserved V and J regions of the TCR genes. Purified and pooled amplicons were sequenced on an Illumina MiSeq platform. The original pipeline was this. V(D)J alignment, clonotype assembly and translation were done with MiXCR, while functionality assessment and CDR3 repertoire analyses were done with VDJtools. CDR3 was defined per IMGT, and analyses were restricted to productive sequences using functional genes, excluding ORF genes and pseudogenes. A custom Python script was used to search all patients and controls for identical amino acid CDR3s of major clonotypes (frequency >=5%). A one-sided non-parametric Wilcoxon test was used to compare clonotype frequencies between patients and controls. Clone calls in TCRdb were regenerated from the public reads with CATT, after which identical DNA sequences shared one row. TCRdb, rather than the study authors, made the V and J calls. The sample includes 1,500 to 2,000 delta-chain clones, with under 3.5% observed a single time. Of the sample, approximately 15% falls within the top ten clones.

The chain links TRDV2 with TRDJ1, and TRDD3 aligns with 7 junction nucleotides. Sequenced material: blood. The sequence was collected from a human donor in good health. DNA sequence: TGTGCCTGTGAGCTACTGGGGCTTCGAAGGGGCACCGATAAACTCATTTTT. Its protein is CACELLGLRRGTDKLIF.